This TCR beta chain was sequenced in a study of blood T cell repertoires in COVID-19. Study in general: Acute-phase and convalescent COVID-19 samples originated in the United States, Italy and Spain. Sample material is recorded as cDNA or gDNA derived from T cells, B-cell-depleted T cells, or PBMCs.

Per the original methods: Researchers report that nucleated cell counts were estimated from reference gene primer amplification. Profiling relied on immunoSEQ multiplex PCR, and the TCRdb table lists in-frame clones only, not all of them. V and J calls and clone size follow that table, whereas D and trimming were derived from the DNA. The sample consists of approximately 240,000 clones, approximately 79% of them appearing once. Germline lookup yields CDR1 MRHNA and CDR2 SNTAGT. CDR3 length equals 19 residues. The V and J ends lost 8 bases and 4 bases respectively, with 27 bases between them. Sequencing was done on a sample of peripheral blood. The receptor was isolated from a woman older than 75 with active or convalescent COVID-19. The chain uses TRBV6-4 and TRBJ2-6, with D possibly TRBD1 on 7 matching bases. The CDR3, as DNA: TGTGCCAGCCCCATGGGGGGACAGAGGGACCTAGCGGGGGCCAACGTCCTGACTTTC. Translating gives CASPMGGQRDLAGANVLTF.